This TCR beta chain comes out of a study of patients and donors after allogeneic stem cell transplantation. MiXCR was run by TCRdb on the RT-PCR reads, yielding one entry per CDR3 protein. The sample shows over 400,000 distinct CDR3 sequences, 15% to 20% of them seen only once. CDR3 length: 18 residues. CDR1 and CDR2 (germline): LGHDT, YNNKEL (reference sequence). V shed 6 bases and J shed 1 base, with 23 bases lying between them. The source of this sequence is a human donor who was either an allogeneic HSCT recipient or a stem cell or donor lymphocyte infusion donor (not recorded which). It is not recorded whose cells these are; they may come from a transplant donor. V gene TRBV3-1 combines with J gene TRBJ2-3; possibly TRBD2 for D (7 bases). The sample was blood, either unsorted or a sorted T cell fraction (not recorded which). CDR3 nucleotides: TGTGCCAGCAGTCAAAGAACGCCCGGGGGGCCCGGCACAGATACGCAGTATTTT. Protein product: CASSQRTPGGPGTDTQYF.